Detailed here is one T cell receptor beta chain. Its specific antigen is unknown. Base quality data are lacking; no much larger clone is found one base away. The germline V gene sets CDR1 to MNHNS and CDR2 to SASEGT. The CDR3 numbers 17 residues from cysteine through phenylalanine. The CDR3 DNA has 51 bases and is translated from base 1. V is pared back by 2 bases and J by 3 bases, with 18 bases lying between the germline termini. The intended sense of this specimen's time point label: 12 months on ibrutinib. For TCR beta library preparation, approximately 2.2 micrograms of genomic DNA were isolated from cryopreserved PBMCs. Longitudinal blood samples from CLL patients on ibrutinib monotherapy underwent high-throughput TCR beta sequencing. The patients took part in an open-label, single-center phase 2 trial of ibrutinib monotherapy. The sample originates from a study of cytotoxic CD8 clonotypes in ibrutinib-treated CLL (dated by TCRdb to about 2021). In terms of the full investigation: The cohort had about a dozen relapsed/refractory and around 16 treatment-naive patients; 17 to 18 were IGHV unmutated. All remission and progressive disease samples were collected while patients were still receiving ibrutinib. On average, each sample yielded 250,000 to 300,000 productive templates and 85,000 to 95,000 productive rearrangements. Response samples were obtained after a median of around 11 months of treatment, with a range of roughly 6 to 40 months. Responses were partial in approximately 24 patients and complete in 2; after median roughly 69 months follow-up, about 14 stayed in remission and some twelve progressed. Cryopreserved peripheral blood mononuclear cells were obtained before treatment, at response, and at either sustained remission or disease progression. Of the roughly 79 people in the trial, approximately 26 had longitudinal samples available. The paper as a whole reports these results and caveats: Sampling times were not matched between patients in sustained remission and patients whose disease was progressing, and lymph node repertoires were not examined. At baseline, clonality was higher than in age-matched healthy donors and showed a strong correlation with circulating CD8+ T-cell counts. Public clonotypes were rare and either contracted or stayed stable during treatment, and the rise in clonality at ibrutinib response reflected the expansion of private clonotypes. Clonality increased at ibrutinib response, stayed stable in sustained remission, and fell back toward baseline at progression.

On a MiSeq, deep resolution sequencing aimed for a depth between 1 in 1 million and 1 in 200,000 T cells, with each clonotype covered approximately 9.8x on average. The immunoSEQ hsTCRB Kit was used to generate TCR beta libraries. As for the original processing: ImmunoSEQ Data Assistant and ImmunoSEQ Analyzer were used for data analysis, and V, D and J genes were assigned according to IMGT definitions. Clonality was computed as one minus normalized Shannon entropy of productive rearrangement frequencies, ranging from 0 to 1. Only overrepresented clonotypes making up at least 0.05% of the repertoire of each patient were included in the public clonotype analysis. Some twelve age-matched healthy donor repertoires from immuneACCESS were used as controls for clonality. Here the immuneACCESS table is served through TCRdb, limited to in-frame sequences with V and J called. Missing clones are a known gap in these copies; in checked studies unresolved V genes cover under half, and the rest lacks a known reason. D and trimming were read from the DNA, whereas the V and J calls and clone size are those reported in that table. Within this sample are about 50,000 clones, with about half of them counted one time only. The top ten clonotypes cover about 31% of the sample.

This chain joins TRBV6-1 to TRBJ2-3; TRBD1 might be the D gene, on 7 matching bases. This TCR derives from a human donor with chronic lymphocytic leukemia. The sample here was PBMCs, taken after 12 months of ibrutinib treatment. The CDR3 amino acid sequence is: CASSEFSPAGGTDTQYF. The DNA reads TGTGCCAGCAGTGAATTTTCCCCGGCAGGGGGGACAGATACGCAGTATTTT.